Described below is a single TCR beta chain sequence and its context. The antigen is unknown. Individually, cDNA molecules had unique molecular identifiers attached to them. Using its own MiXCR run on the 5' RACE reads, TCRdb lists one record per CDR3 protein. This table holds 70,000 to 95,000 distinct CDR3 sequences, 14% to 15% found once. This sample was included in a study of early T cells in non-severe SARS-CoV-2 infection. Study-wide background: Sequenced material consisted of bulk RNA (from unsorted whole blood), and chains were unpaired. Study-wide points: VDJdb-based matching was biased toward anti-spike CD8 responses and missed private and CD4 specificities.

CDR1 and CDR2 from the germline V gene are SEHNR and FQNEAQ (reference sequence). The CDR3 length is 14 residues. Trimming left V 1 base short and J 2 bases short, with 8 bases between. The sample was whole blood. The receptor was derived from an adult who was a healthcare worker with PCR-confirmed SARS-CoV-2 infection or an uninfected control (not recorded which). The chain recombines TRBV7-9 with TRBJ2-5; no firm D call. As DNA, the CDR3 is TGTGCCAGCAGCTTAGTGGGTAGACAAGAGACCCAGTACTTC. Translation: CASSLVGRQETQYF.